The 15 T cell receptor beta chains reported below all come from one sample, sequenced in a study of regulatory T cells in long-lasting Graves disease. Time point here: newly diagnosed GD, antithyroid drugs for less than 3 months. The TCR library was prepared using RNA isolated from PBMCs. Building the TCR beta libraries relied on iRepertoire HTBI primers, and CDR3 regions underwent Arm-PCR. Using its own MiXCR run on the multiplex PCR reads, TCRdb lists one record per CDR3 protein. The table lists just over 600,000 distinct CDR3 sequences, less than 20% of them singletons. These data are also associated with another study on T cells in Graves' hyperthyroidism and ophthalmopathy.

The source was peripheral blood mononuclear cells (PBMCs), collected at new diagnosis, from a patient treated with antithyroid drugs. The receptors stem from a young woman with Graves disease.

This clonotype was seen more than once but under ten times. A much larger clone differs by one base, so this may be a read error. The chain joins TRBV29-1 to TRBJ2-5, with a weak D call TRBD2 (5 bases). Germline CDR1 reads SQVTM; CDR2 reads ANQGSEA. CDR3 length: 15 amino acids. V was trimmed by 4 bases and J by 3 bases, leaving 18 bases between them. Here the CDR3 reads CSVVAWRTAKETQYF. The CDR3 DNA follows: TGCAGCGTTGTAGCCTGGAGGACTGCAAAAGAGACCCAGTACTTC.

This clonotype came up many times. V is TRBV9 and J is TRBJ2-7; 9 bases match TRBD1. V was clipped by 2 bases and J by 7 bases; unmatched bases: 7. The CDR3 runs 14 residues. CDR1 SGDLS and CDR2 YYNGEE come from the germline V gene. CDR3 residues: CASSVSGTGFEQYF. DNA of the CDR3: TGTGCCAGCAGCGTCTCCGGGACAGGGTTTGAGCAGTACTTC.

In its sample, this clonotype was seen many times. The DNA of the CDR3 is TGTGCCAGCAGTGGCGTGGCACATATCGTGGGCTACACCTTC. Its translation: CASSGVAHIVGYTF. The V and J genes are TRBV28 and TRBJ1-2; D not resolved. This CDR3 has 14 amino acids. The V end lost 5 bases, the J end lost 8 bases, and 18 bases lay between the germline ends. Looked up from germline, CDR1 is MDHEN and CDR2 is SYDVKM.

This clonotype was observed many times. J is TRBJ1-2 and V is TRBV28, with D hard to call. In germline, CDR1 is MDHEN, CDR2 SYDVKM. V dropped 3 bases and J dropped 5 bases, with 13 bases sitting between them. There are 14 residues in the CDR3. The CDR3 loop reads CASSFRTAGYGYTF. The DNA of the CDR3 is TGTGCCAGCAGTTTCCGGACGGCCGGTTATGGCTACACCTTC.

J is TRBJ1-2 and V is TRBV6-9; D unclear. Germline V CDR1 and CDR2: MNHGY, SVAAGI. Trimming pared 3 bases from V and 4 bases from J, leaving 12 bases between. CDR3 length: 14 residues. In nucleotides, the CDR3 is TGTGCCAGCAGTTACTCTGACGGCTCCTATGGCTACACCTTC. Its protein is CASSYSDGSYGYTF.

This clonotype was found a few times. The chain couples TRBV5-1 to TRBJ2-3; 7 nucleotides match TRBD2. The germline gives CDR1 SGHRS, CDR2 YFSETQ. CDR3 length: 14 amino acids. Trimming removed 4 bases from V and 4 bases from J; junction bases left unmatched: 6. This chain's CDR3 is CASSASGRADTQYF. The CDR3 DNA is TGCGCCAGCAGCGCATCAGGGAGGGCAGATACGCAGTATTTT.

This clonotype was seen only a few times. The chain employs TRBV28 and TRBJ1-5, with 9 bases that match TRBD1. The germline gives CDR1 MDHEN, CDR2 SYDVKM. The CDR3 has 14 residues. The V segment lost 6 bases and the J segment 4 bases; nucleotides outside the gene matches: 4. The DNA of the CDR3 is TGTGCCAGCAGACACGACAGGGGGAATCAGCCCCAGCATTTT. Translated, it gives CASRHDRGNQPQHF.

There are many counts of this clonotype. The chain uses TRBV28 and TRBJ1-2; D gene unclear. The CDR3 has 12 amino acids. The germline CDR1 and CDR2 sequences are MDHEN and SYDVKM. The V end was cut by 2 bases, the J end by 5 bases, with 6 bases between. DNA for the CDR3: TGTGCCAGCAGTTTACAGGAGTATGGCTACACCTTC. This translates into CASSLQEYGYTF.

The V gene is TRBV14, the J gene TRBJ2-1, with D possibly TRBD2 on 7 matching bases. CDR1 SGHDN and CDR2 FVKESK come from the germline V gene. CDR3 length: 16 amino acids. V was pared by 2 bases and J by 6 bases, with 17 bases between. The DNA for the CDR3 is TGTGCCAGCAGCCAACCTCGGGGGGCCGTAATCAATGAGCAGTTCTTC. It yields the protein CASSQPRGAVINEQFF. The entire variable domain, with the rest obtained from reference TRBV14 and TRBJ2-1, is as follows: EAGVTQFPSHSVIEKGQTVTLRCDPISGHDNLYWYRRVMGKEIKFLLHFVKESKQDESGMPNNRFLAERTGGTYSTLKVQPAELEDSGVYFCASSQPRGAVINEQFFGPGTRLTVL.

This clonotype was found a few times. The chain is built from TRBV29-1 and TRBJ2-7; D gene ambiguous. The CDR3 runs to 11 residues. V lost 4 bases, J lost 4 bases, and 8 bases lay in between. Germline CDR1 is SQVTM and CDR2 is ANQGSEA. CDR3 in DNA: TGCAGCGTTGGGGCCCCATACGAGCAGTACTTC. This codes for CSVGAPYEQYF.

This clonotype was seen many times. CDR3 sequence reads: CASSLEGSNEQFF. The CDR3 DNA is TGTGCCAGCAGCTTAGAGGGGTCCAATGAGCAGTTCTTC. The chain is built from TRBV11-2 and TRBJ2-1; D is unclear. Germline loops: CDR1 SGHAT, CDR2 FQNNGV. This CDR3 has 13 residues. Trimming stripped 0 bases from V and 6 bases from J, with 6 bases between.

This clonotype was counted only a few times. The chain joins TRBV29-1 to TRBJ2-7, with 8 bases matching TRBD1. The germline gives CDR1 SQVTM, CDR2 ANQGSEA. With 8 bases clipped from V and 0 bases from J, the junction kept 6 bases outside the gene matches. The CDR3 consists of 13 residues. The CDR3 reads CSYGQGRSYEQYF. The CDR3 region has the DNA TGCAGCTATGGACAGGGTCGCTCCTACGAGCAGTACTTC.

The sample holds many counts of this clonotype. This chain links TRBV29-1 with TRBJ2-2; 9 bases match TRBD2. V was pared by 5 bases and J by 5 bases, with 12 bases of the junction left unmatched. This CDR3 spans 16 amino acids. The germline V gene encodes CDR1 SQVTM and CDR2 ANQGSEA. CDR3 in DNA: TGCAGCGTTCCGACGTTTAGCGGGAGTAGGACCGGGGAGCTGTTTTTT. It encodes CSVPTFSGSRTGELFF.

This clonotype has just a few counts. V and J are TRBV27 and TRBJ2-4; maybe TRBD2 (6 bases). Germline loops: CDR1 MNHEY, CDR2 SMNVEV (reference sequence). The CDR3 totals 13 residues. The V end lost 6 bases, the J end lost 7 bases, and 13 bases lay between the germline ends. CDR3 in amino acids: CASRDLRENIQYF. CDR3 coding DNA: TGTGCCAGCAGAGATCTACGGGAGAACATTCAGTACTTC.

The V and J genes are TRBV18 and TRBJ2-1; D is uncertain. Trimming took 6 bases from V and 5 from J, leaving 11 bases between them. CDR3 size: 13 residues. The V gene's germline CDR1 is KGHSH and CDR2 LQKENI. The CDR3 region is CASSRLQNNEQFF. The CDR3 nucleotides are TGTGCCAGCTCCCGTTTACAAAACAATGAGCAGTTCTTC.